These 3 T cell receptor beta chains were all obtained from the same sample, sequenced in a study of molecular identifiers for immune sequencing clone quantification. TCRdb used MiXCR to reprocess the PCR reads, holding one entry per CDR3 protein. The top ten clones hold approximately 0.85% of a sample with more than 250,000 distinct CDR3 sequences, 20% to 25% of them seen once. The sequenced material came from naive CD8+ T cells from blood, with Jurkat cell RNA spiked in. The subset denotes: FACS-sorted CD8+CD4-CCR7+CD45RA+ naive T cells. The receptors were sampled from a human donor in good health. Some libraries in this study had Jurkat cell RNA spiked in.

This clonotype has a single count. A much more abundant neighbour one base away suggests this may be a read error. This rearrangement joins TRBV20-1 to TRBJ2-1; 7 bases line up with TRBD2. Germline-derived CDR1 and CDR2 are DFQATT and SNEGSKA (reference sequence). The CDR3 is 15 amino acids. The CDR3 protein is CGARDGDYGSGEQFF. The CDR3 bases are TGCGGTGCTAGAGATGGGGACTATGGTTCGGGGGAGCAGTTCTTC.

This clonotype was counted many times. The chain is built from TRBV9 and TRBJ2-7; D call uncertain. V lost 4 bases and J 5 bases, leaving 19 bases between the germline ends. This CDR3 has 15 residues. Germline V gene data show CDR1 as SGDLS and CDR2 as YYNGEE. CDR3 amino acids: CASSTTETVVDEQYF. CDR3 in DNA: TGTGCCAGCAGCACGACCGAGACCGTCGTAGACGAGCAGTACTTC.

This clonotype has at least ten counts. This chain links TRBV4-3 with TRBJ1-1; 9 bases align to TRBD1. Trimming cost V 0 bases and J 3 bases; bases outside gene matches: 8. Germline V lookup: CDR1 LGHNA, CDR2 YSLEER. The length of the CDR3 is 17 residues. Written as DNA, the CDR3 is TGCGCCAGCAGCCAAGATTCAAGGGGACAGGGATACACTGAAGCTTTCTTT. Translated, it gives CASSQDSRGQGYTEAFF.